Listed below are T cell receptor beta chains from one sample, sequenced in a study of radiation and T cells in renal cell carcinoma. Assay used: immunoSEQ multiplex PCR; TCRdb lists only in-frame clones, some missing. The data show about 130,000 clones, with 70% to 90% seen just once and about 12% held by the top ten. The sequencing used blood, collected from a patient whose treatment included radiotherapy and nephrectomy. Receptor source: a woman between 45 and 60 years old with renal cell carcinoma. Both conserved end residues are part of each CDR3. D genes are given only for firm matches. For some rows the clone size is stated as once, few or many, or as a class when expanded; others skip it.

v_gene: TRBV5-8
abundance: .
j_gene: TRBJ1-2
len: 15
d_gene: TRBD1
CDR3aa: CASSYRDSANYGYTF
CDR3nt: TGTGCCAGCAGCTACCGGGACAGCGCTAACTATGGCTACACCTTC

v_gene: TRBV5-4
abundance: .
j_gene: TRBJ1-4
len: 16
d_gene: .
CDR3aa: CASSFRGAGTNEKLFF
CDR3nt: TGTGCCAGCAGCTTCAGGGGTGCTGGCACTAATGAAAAACTGTTTTTT

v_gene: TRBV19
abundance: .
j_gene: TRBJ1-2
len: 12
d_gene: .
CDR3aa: CASSIPYYGYTF
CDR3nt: TGTGCCAGTAGTATCCCCTACTATGGCTACACCTTC

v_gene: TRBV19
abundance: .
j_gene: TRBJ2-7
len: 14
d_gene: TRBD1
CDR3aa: CASSLTGDPMEQYF
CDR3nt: TGTGCCAGTAGTCTTACAGGGGACCCTATGGAGCAGTACTTC

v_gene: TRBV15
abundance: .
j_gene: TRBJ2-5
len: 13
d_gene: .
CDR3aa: CATSRDGRETQYF
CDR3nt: TGTGCCACCAGCAGAGATGGGAGAGAGACCCAGTACTTC

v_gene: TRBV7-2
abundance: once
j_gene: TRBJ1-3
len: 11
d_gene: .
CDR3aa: CASSQINTIYF
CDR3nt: TGTGCCAGCAGCCAAATAAACACCATATATTTT

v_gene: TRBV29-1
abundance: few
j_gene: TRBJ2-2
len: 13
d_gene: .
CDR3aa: CSVAPVNTGELFF
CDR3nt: TGCAGCGTTGCTCCAGTTAACACCGGGGAGCTGTTTTTT

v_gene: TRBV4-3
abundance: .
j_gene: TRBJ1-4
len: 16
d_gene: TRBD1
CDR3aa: CASSPRGTGGGEKLFF
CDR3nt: TGCGCCAGCAGCCCGAGAGGGACAGGGGGAGGCGAAAAACTGTTTTTT

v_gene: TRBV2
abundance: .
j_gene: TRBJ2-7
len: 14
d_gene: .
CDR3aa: CASIEDGSSYEQYF
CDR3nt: TGTGCCAGCATCGAGGACGGGAGCTCCTACGAGCAGTACTTC

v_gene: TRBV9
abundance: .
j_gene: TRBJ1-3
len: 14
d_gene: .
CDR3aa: CASCSGSSGNTIYF
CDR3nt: TGTGCCAGTTGTTCGGGAAGCTCTGGAAACACCATATATTTT

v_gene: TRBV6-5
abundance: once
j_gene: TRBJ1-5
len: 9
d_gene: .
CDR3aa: CASTVPQHF
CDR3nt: TGTGCCAGCACTGTGCCCCAGCATTTT

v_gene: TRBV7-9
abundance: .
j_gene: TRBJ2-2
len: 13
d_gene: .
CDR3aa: CASSLGVPGELFF
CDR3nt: TGTGCCAGCAGCTTAGGGGTCCCCGGGGAGCTGTTTTTT

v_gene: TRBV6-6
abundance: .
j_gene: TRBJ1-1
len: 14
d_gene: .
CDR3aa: CASSYEPRRTEAFF
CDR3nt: TGTGCCAGCAGTTACGAACCCAGGAGGACTGAAGCTTTCTTT

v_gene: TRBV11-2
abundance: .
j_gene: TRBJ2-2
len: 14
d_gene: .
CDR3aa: CASSSRVPTGELFF
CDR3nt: TGTGCCAGCAGCTCCCGGGTACCTACCGGGGAGCTGTTTTTT

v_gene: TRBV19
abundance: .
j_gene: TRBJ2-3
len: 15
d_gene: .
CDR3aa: CASSIDGVDTDTQYF
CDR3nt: TGTGCCAGTAGTATAGATGGGGTCGACACAGATACGCAGTATTTT

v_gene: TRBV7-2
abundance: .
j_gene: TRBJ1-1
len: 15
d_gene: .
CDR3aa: CASSLVGQLNTEAFF
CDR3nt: TGTGCCAGCAGCTTAGTCGGACAGTTGAACACTGAAGCTTTCTTT

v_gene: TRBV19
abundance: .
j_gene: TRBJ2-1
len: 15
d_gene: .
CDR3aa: CASSILLSSYNEQFF
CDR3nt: TGTGCCAGTAGTATTCTTTTAAGCTCCTACAATGAGCAGTTCTTC

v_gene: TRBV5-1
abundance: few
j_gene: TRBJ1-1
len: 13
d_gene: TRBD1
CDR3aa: CASSLTGGTEAFF
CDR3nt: TGCGCCAGCAGCTTGACAGGGGGCACTGAAGCTTTCTTT

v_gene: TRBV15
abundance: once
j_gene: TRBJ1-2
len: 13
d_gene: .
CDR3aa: CATSRDVGDGYTF
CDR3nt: TGTGCCACCAGCAGAGATGTGGGGGATGGCTACACCTTC

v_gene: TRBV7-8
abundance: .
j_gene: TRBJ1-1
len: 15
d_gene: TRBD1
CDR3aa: CASSKADRTHTEAFF
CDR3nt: TGTGCCAGCAGCAAGGCGGACAGGACTCACACTGAAGCTTTCTTT

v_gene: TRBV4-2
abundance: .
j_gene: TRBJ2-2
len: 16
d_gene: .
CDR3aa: CASSQDLAGTTGELFF
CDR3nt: TGTGCCAGCAGCCAAGATTTGGCGGGGACCACCGGGGAGCTGTTTTTT

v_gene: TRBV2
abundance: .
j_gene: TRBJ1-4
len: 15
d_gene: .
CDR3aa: CASSETAATNEKLFF
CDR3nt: TGTGCCAGCAGTGAAACAGCCGCAACTAATGAAAAACTGTTTTTT

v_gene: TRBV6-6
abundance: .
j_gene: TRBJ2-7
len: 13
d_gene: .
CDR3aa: CASRDSDYYEQYF
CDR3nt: TGTGCCAGCAGGGACAGCGATTACTACGAGCAGTACTTC

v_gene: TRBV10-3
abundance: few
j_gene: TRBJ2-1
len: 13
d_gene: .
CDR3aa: CAISEYEGREQFF
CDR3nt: TGTGCCATCAGTGAGTACGAGGGCAGGGAGCAGTTCTTC

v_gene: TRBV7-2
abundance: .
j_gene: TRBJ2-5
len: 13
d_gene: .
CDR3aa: CASSLIRPETQYF
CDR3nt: TGTGCCAGCAGCTTAATCAGGCCGGAGACCCAGTACTTC

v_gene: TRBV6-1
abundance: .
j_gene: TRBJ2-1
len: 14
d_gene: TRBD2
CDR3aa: CASKTSGGALEQFF
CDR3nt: TGTGCCAGCAAAACTAGCGGGGGGGCCTTGGAGCAGTTCTTC

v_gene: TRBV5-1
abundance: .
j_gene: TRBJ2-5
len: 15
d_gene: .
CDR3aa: CASSLDWTMQETQYF
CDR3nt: TGCGCCAGCAGCTTGGACTGGACTATGCAAGAGACCCAGTACTTC

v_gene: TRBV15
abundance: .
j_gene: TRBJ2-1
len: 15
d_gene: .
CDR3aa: CATSRDRDTYNEQFF
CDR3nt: TGTGCCACCAGCAGAGATAGGGACACGTACAATGAGCAGTTCTTC

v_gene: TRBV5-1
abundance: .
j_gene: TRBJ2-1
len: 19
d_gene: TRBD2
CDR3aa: CASSLGTSGGNPSYNEQFF
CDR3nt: TGCGCCAGCAGCCTGGGGACTAGCGGGGGTAATCCGTCCTACAATGAGCAGTTCTTC

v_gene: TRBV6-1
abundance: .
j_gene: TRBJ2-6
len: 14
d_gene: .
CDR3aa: CASSVTTGANVLTF
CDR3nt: TGTGCCAGCAGTGTAACAACCGGGGCCAACGTCCTGACTTTC

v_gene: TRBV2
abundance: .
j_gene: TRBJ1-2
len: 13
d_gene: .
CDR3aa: CASTHRNNYGYTF
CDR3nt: TGTGCCAGCACCCACAGGAATAACTATGGCTACACCTTC

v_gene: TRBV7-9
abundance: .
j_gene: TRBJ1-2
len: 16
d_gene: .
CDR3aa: CASSLPPPGDNYGYTF
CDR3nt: TGTGCCAGCAGCTTACCCCCACCAGGGGATAACTATGGCTACACCTTC

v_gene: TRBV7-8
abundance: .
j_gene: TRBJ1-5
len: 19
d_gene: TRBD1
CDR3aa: CASSPSQTGFLRSNQPQHF
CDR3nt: TGTGCCAGCTCGCCCAGTCAGACAGGGTTTCTCAGGAGCAATCAGCCCCAGCATTTT

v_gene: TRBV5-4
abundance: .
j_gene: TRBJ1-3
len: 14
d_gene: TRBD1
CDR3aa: CASGEGQGVDTIYF
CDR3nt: TGTGCCAGCGGAGAGGGACAGGGAGTCGACACCATATATTTT

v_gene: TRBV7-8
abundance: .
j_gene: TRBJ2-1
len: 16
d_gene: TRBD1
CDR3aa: CASSLSGTGSYNEQFF
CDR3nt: TGTGCCAGCAGCTTATCTGGGACAGGTTCATACAATGAGCAGTTCTTC

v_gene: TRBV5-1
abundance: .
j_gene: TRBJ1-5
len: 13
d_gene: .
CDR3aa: CASSLWGNQPQHF
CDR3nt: TGCGCCAGCAGCTTGTGGGGCAATCAGCCCCAGCATTTT

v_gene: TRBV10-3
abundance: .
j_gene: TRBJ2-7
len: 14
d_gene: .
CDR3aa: CASSELNGPYEQYF
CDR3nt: TGTGCCAGCAGTGAACTTAACGGACCCTACGAGCAGTACTTC

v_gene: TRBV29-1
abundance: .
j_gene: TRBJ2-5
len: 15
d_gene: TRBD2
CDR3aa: CSAVTTSGPQETQYF
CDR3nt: TGCAGCGCCGTAACGACTAGCGGGCCCCAAGAGACCCAGTACTTC

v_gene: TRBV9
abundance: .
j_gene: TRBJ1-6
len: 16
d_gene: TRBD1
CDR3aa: CASSERPGGNNSPLHF
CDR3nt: TGTGCCAGCAGCGAACGACCAGGGGGGAATAATTCACCCCTCCACTTT

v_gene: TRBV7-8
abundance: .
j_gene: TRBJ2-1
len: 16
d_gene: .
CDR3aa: CASSPHRGAAYNEQFF
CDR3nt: TGTGCCAGCAGCCCCCACCGGGGGGCCGCCTACAATGAGCAGTTCTTC